The 2 T cell receptor beta chains below all came from one sample that was sequenced in a study of CD8 T cells in ankylosing spondylitis. Study conclusions and caveats: A TCR beta motif of several highly homologous variants seemed to mark ankylosing spondylitis blood.

TCRdb independently ran MiXCR on the 5' RACE reads; one entry per CDR3 protein. The sample carries about 500,000 distinct CDR3 sequences, approximately 12% recorded once. The antigens for these receptors are not known. Sequencing was done on a sample of blood, either unsorted or a sorted T cell fraction (not recorded which). The receptors come from a male donor with ankylosing spondylitis.

V usage is TRBV4-1 and J usage is TRBJ2-1; 7 nucleotides line up with TRBD2. The V gene end was trimmed by 4 bases and the J gene end by 1 base; junction bases not matched to a gene: 19. The CDR3 runs to 20 residues. Germline-derived CDR1 and CDR2 are MGHRA and YSYEKL. CDR3 protein: CASSRGDPFGISGSYNEQFF. The CDR3 nucleotides are TGCGCCAGCAGCCGAGGGGACCCTTTTGGAATTAGCGGGTCCTACAATGAGCAGTTCTTC.

This clonotype was counted many times. The V gene is TRBV5-1, the J gene TRBJ2-7, with a possible D match to TRBD2 (5 bases). V lost 4 bases and J 0 bases, leaving 11 bases between the germline ends. Germline CDR1 SGHRS, CDR2 YFSETQ. The CDR3 has 14 amino acids. Written as DNA, the CDR3 is TGCGCCAGCAGCCCGAGGGCGGGCTCCTACGAGCAGTACTTC. This encodes CASSPRAGSYEQYF.